Below are 22 T cell receptor beta chains sequenced from a single sample in a study of T cell repertoires in ileal Crohn's disease. TCRdb's copy holds only in-frame clones and misses some; the assay was immunoSEQ multiplex PCR. The repertoire includes 9,400 or so clones, about 80% of them detected once, and roughly 18% sits in the top ten. The time point denotes: neoterminal ileum biopsy at postoperative endoscopy, about 6 months after surgery. Sequenced input: ileal tissue. Receptor source: an adult with Crohn's disease.

This clone was seen just once. CDR3 DNA sequence: TGTGCCAGCAGTGAACCCCCGGCAGGACAGCCCCAGCATTTT. This encodes CASSEPPAGQPQHF. The chain recombines TRBV2 with TRBJ1-5; D ambiguous. V was clipped by 2 bases and J by 7 bases, with 12 bases between them. This CDR3 is 14 amino acids long. Per the germline V gene, CDR1 is SNHLY and CDR2 is FYNNEI.

The sample holds one count of this clone. The genes are TRBV28 and TRBJ1-5, with D hard to call. The CDR3 covers 12 residues. Trimming stripped 6 bases from V and 7 bases from J, with 10 bases between. From germline, CDR1 is MDHEN and CDR2 SYDVKM. CDR3 region: CASSLPRQPQHF. The CDR3 DNA reads TGTGCCAGCAGCCTCCCCAGGCAGCCCCAGCATTTT.

The chain uses TRBV11-2 and TRBJ2-5, with TRBD1 matching 11 bases. The assigned J gene may be wrong: the sequence end matches TRBJ2-7 better. The CDR3 loop spans 17 amino acids. Germline values: CDR1 SGHAT, CDR2 FQNNGV. As DNA, the CDR3 is TGTGCCAGCAGCTTAGGGACAGGGGGCGAAAAATCTTACGAGCAGTACTTC. Translating it yields CASSLGTGGEKSYEQYF.

In its sample, this clone was seen a few times. The rearrangement links TRBV9 to TRBJ2-3; no firm D call. Looked up from germline, CDR1 is SGDLS and CDR2 is YYNGEE. The CDR3 extends over 12 amino acids. Deletions cut 3 bases from V and 5 bases from J, with 7 bases between. The CDR3 DNA follows: TGTGCCAGCAGCGCCGTCGGAGATACGCAGTATTTT. Translating it yields CASSAVGDTQYF. Full variable domain (rest looked up from reference TRBV9 and TRBJ2-3): DSGVTQTPKHLITATGQRVTLRCSPRSGDLSVYWYQQSLDQGLQFLIQYYNGEERAKGNILERFSAQQFPDLHSELNLSSLELGDSALYFCASSAVGDTQYFGPGTRLTVL.

The chain's CDR3 is CASSQDRGVARGSGNTIYF. For the CDR3, the DNA is TGCGCCAGCAGCCAAGACCGGGGGGTGGCCCGGGGCTCTGGAAACACCATATATTTT. This chain joins TRBV4-3 and TRBJ1-3, with D perhaps TRBD1 (5 bases). The CDR3 spans 19 residues. Germline V CDR1 and CDR2: LGHNA, YSLEER. The V end lost 0 bases, the J end lost 0 bases, and 18 bases lay between the germline ends.

The chain employs TRBV7-6 and TRBJ1-2; tentatively, D is TRBD1 (6 bases). CDR3 length: 13 amino acids. Germline V gene data show CDR1 as SGHVS and CDR2 as FNYEAQ. Trimming pared 2 bases from V and 8 bases from J, leaving 12 bases between. CDR3 protein: CASSLSWGGGYTF. CDR3 nucleotides: TGTGCCAGCAGCTTATCTTGGGGGGGCGGCTACACCTTC.

This clone was picked up one time. This chain uses TRBV5-6 with TRBJ1-5; D not certain. The V end was cut by 0 bases, the J end by 4 bases, with 8 bases between. Germline values: CDR1 SGHDT, CDR2 YYEEEE. The CDR3 runs 14 residues. The CDR3 sequence is CASSLGGVNQPQHF. CDR3 DNA sequence: TGTGCCAGCAGCTTGGGAGGTGTGAATCAGCCCCAGCATTTT.

The chain links TRBV11-2 to TRBJ2-1, with D maybe TRBD2 (5 bases). Germline V gene lookup returns CDR1 SGHAT and CDR2 FQNNGV. Trimming left V 2 bases short and J 5 bases short, with 16 bases between. The CDR3 has 16 amino acids. Here the CDR3 reads CASSLSAELGNNEQFF. The CDR3 region has the DNA TGTGCCAGCAGCTTATCAGCGGAGCTAGGTAACAATGAGCAGTTCTTC.

V and J are TRBV9 and TRBJ1-1, with D perhaps TRBD1 (5 bases). V was clipped by 6 bases and J by 1 base, with 16 bases between them. The germline CDR1 and CDR2 sequences are SGDLS and YYNGEE. The CDR3 contains 15 residues. DNA of the CDR3: TGTGCCAGCACCCTTGGACACTCCACGAACACTGAAGCTTTCTTT. Protein: CASTLGHSTNTEAFF.

V is TRBV6-5 and J is TRBJ2-2; D possibly corresponds to TRBD2 (6 bases). The CDR3 covers 15 residues. With 0 bases removed from V and 1 base from J, the gap between germline ends came to 6 bases. Germline CDR1 reads MNHEY; CDR2 reads SVGAGI. The chain's CDR3 is CASSYSSGNTGELFF. CDR3 bases: TGTGCCAGCAGTTACTCTAGCGGGAACACCGGGGAGCTGTTTTTT.

The chain joins TRBV4-2 to TRBJ2-5, with 8 bases lining up with TRBD2. The germline CDR1 and CDR2 sequences are LGHNA and YNFKEQ. V was pared by 0 bases and J by 5 bases, with 11 bases of the junction left unmatched. The CDR3 totals 17 residues. The CDR3 loop reads CASSQDHTSGSRETQYF. CDR3 nucleotide sequence: TGTGCCAGCAGCCAAGATCACACTAGCGGCTCCCGGGAGACCCAGTACTTC.

This chain connects TRBV7-2 to TRBJ2-3; 10 bases line up with TRBD2. In germline, CDR1 is SGHTA, CDR2 FQGNSA. The CDR3 has 17 residues. Trimming cost V 5 bases and J 2 bases; bases outside gene matches: 10. CDR3 amino acids: CASSRHSSGSTTDTQYF. The CDR3 DNA reads TGTGCCAGCAGCCGTCATTCTAGCGGGAGCACCACAGATACGCAGTATTTT.

This clone turned up a few times. The chain links TRBV6-4 to TRBJ2-3; 10 bases fit TRBD2. Germline V lookup: CDR1 MRHNA, CDR2 SNTAGT. V lost 6 bases to trimming and J lost 4 bases; unmatched junction nucleotides: 4. This CDR3 is 14 amino acids long. In DNA form, the CDR3 reads TGTGCCAGCAGCCTAGCGGGAGCACCAGATACGCAGTATTTT. Residues: CASSLAGAPDTQYF.

This rearrangement joins TRBV10-3 to TRBJ2-7; a weak D match, TRBD1 (5 bases). CDR1 and CDR2 from the germline V gene are ENHRY and SYGVKD. The length of the CDR3 is 13 residues. The V gene lost 3 bases and the J gene lost 7 bases, with 13 bases spanning the gap. The CDR3 DNA sequence: TGTGCCATCAGTGAACCCCAGGGCGGAGAGCAGTACTTC. Translation gives CAISEPQGGEQYF.

This chain links TRBV11-2 with TRBJ1-4; 10 nucleotides align to TRBD1. The trim removed 4 bases at V and 2 bases at J, leaving 7 bases unmatched. CDR3 size: 17 residues. The V gene's germline CDR1 is SGHAT and CDR2 FQNNGV. DNA for the CDR3: TGTGCCAGCAGCTCTCCGGACAGGGGGGGTACTAATGAAAAACTGTTTTTT. Translating it yields CASSSPDRGGTNEKLFF.

V is TRBV6-5 and J is TRBJ2-4; TRBD1 matches 11 bases. Losses at the gene ends were 7 bases for V and 6 bases for J; bases not matched to a gene: 11. Germline assignment: CDR1 MNHEY and CDR2 SVGAGI. The CDR3 has 16 residues. CDR3: CASNYGRTGGGNIQYF. The CDR3 DNA is TGTGCCAGCAATTATGGGAGGACAGGGGGCGGAAACATTCAGTACTTC.

This chain links TRBV7-2 with TRBJ1-2; 12 bases line up with TRBD1. The ends lost 6 bases at V and 5 bases at J; junction bases unmatched: 10. Looked up from germline, CDR1 is SGHTA and CDR2 is FQGNSA. The CDR3 is 16 amino acids. CDR3 DNA sequence: TGTGCCAGCAGGAGTGGGACAGGGGGCGCTTATTATGGCTACACCTTC. Protein: CASRSGTGGAYYGYTF.

The gene calls are TRBV10-2 and TRBJ2-7; D may be TRBD1 (6 bases). CDR3 length equals 12 residues. Trimming took 3 bases from V and 6 from J, leaving 9 bases between them. In germline, CDR1 is WSHSY, CDR2 SAAADI. The CDR3 reads CASSELGGEQYF. The CDR3, as DNA: TGCGCCAGCAGTGAATTAGGGGGCGAGCAGTACTTC.

V is TRBV6-5 and J is TRBJ2-3, with D possibly TRBD2 on 6 matching bases. Germline assignment: CDR1 MNHEY and CDR2 SVGAGI. Between the trimmed V and J ends, which lost 5 bases and 7 bases, there was a span of 19 bases. This CDR3 spans 15 amino acids. CDR3 DNA: TGTGCCAGCAGTCTCTCGGCCGGGGGAGTGAATACGCAGTATTTT. It translates to CASSLSAGGVNTQYF.

The chain joins TRBV7-2 to TRBJ1-5, with 9 bases identical to TRBD1. This CDR3 region has 15 residues. The trim removed 4 bases at V and 2 bases at J, leaving 3 bases unmatched. Per germline, CDR1 SGHTA and CDR2 FQGNSA. In DNA form, the CDR3 reads TGTGCCAGCAGCTCCCGGACAGGGGGCAATCAGCCCCAGCATTTT. Protein product: CASSSRTGGNQPQHF.

The V and J genes are TRBV5-1 and TRBJ1-2; 8 nucleotides match TRBD1. The germline V gene has CDR1 SGHRS and CDR2 YFSETQ. The J segment lost 5 bases and the V segment lost 4 bases, leaving 10 bases of the junction unmatched. The CDR3 runs 15 residues. CDR3 nucleotide sequence: TGCGCCAGCAGCCCAGGATCACAGGGGGGGTATGGCTACACCTTC. Protein product: CASSPGSQGGYGYTF.

This chain connects TRBV21-1 to TRBJ1-5; TRBD1 is the table's D call and was not checked against the DNA. TRBV21-1 is flagged as a pseudogene. CDR3 length: 16 residues. The CDR3 nucleotides read TGTGCCAGCAAGCCCCACCCAGGGAAAAGCAATCAGCCCCAGCATTTT. It specifies CASKPHPGKSNQPQHF.